Sequencing of this T cell receptor beta chain was carried out in a study of CD8 T cells in ankylosing spondylitis. This CDR3 region has 12 residues. The ends were cut back, 6 bases at V and 6 bases at J, with 8 bases in the middle. The germline gives CDR1 MDHEN, CDR2 SYDVKM. The TCR beta libraries were generated through quantitative 5'-RACE incorporating molecular barcodes. TCRdb passed the 5' RACE reads through MiXCR, listing each CDR3 protein once. The table lists approximately 150,000 distinct CDR3 sequences, 30% to 40% of them singletons. This clonotype appeared a few times. Its antigen is unidentified. Study observations and caveats: Disease-associated clonotypes exhibited CD8+ identity and were relatively infrequent in peripheral blood. A TCR beta motif of 8 or 9 highly homologous variants appeared characteristic of ankylosing spondylitis blood.

The sequenced sample consisted of synovial fluid, either unsorted or a sorted T cell fraction (not recorded which). The TCR comes from a male donor with ankylosing spondylitis. The chain couples TRBV28 to TRBJ2-2; D call uncertain. CDR3: CASRLPAGELFF. The CDR3 DNA reads TGTGCCAGCAGACTTCCGGCCGGGGAGCTGTTTTTT.